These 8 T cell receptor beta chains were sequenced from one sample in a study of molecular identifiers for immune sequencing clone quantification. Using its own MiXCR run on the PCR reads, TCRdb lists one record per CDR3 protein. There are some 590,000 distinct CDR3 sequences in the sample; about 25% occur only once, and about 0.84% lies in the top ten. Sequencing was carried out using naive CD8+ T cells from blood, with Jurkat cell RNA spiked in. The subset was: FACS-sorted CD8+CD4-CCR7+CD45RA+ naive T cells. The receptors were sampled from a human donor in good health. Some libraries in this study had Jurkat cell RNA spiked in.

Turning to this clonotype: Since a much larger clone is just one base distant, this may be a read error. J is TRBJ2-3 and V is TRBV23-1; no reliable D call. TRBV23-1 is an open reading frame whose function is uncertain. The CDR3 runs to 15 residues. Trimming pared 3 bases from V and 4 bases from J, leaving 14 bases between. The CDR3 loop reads CASSHSKGPPDTQYF. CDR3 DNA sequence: TGCGCCAGCAGTCATTCGAAAGGGCCCCCAGATACGCAGTATTTT.

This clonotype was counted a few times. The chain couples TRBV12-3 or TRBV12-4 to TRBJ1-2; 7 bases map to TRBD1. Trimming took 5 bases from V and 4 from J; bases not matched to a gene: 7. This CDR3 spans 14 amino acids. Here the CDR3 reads CASSTHGTVYGYTF. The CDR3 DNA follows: TGTGCCAGCAGTACTCACGGGACAGTCTATGGCTACACCTTC.

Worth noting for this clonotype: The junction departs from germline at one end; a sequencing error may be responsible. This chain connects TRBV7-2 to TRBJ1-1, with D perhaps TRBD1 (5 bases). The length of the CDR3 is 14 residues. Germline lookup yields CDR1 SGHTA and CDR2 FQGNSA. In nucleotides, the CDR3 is TGTGCCAGCAGCGTTAGGACAACGAACACTGAAGCGTTCTTT. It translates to CASSVRTTNTEAFF.

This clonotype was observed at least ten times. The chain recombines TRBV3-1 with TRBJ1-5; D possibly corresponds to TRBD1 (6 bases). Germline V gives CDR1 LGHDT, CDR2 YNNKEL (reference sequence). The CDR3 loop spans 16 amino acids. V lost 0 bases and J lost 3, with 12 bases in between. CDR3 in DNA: TGTGCCAGCAGCCAAGATGTCCCAGGGGACAATCAGCCCCAGCATTTT. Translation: CASSQDVPGDNQPQHF.

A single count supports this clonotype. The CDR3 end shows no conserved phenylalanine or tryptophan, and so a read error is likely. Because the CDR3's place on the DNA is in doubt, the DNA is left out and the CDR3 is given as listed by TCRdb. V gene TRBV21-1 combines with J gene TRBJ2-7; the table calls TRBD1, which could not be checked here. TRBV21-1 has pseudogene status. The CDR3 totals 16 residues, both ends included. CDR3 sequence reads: CASSKPGTLFSREQYC.

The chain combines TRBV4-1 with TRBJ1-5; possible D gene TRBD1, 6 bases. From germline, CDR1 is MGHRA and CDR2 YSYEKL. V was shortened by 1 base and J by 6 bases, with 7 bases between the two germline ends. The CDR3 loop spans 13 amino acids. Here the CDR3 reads CASSQVQGQPQHF. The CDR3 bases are TGCGCCAGCAGCCAAGTACAGGGTCAGCCCCAGCATTTT.

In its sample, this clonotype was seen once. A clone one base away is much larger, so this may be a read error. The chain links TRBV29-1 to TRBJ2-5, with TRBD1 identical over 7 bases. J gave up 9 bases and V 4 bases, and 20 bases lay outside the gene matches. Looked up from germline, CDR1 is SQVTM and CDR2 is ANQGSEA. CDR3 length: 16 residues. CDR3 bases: TGCAGCGTTGTGAGGGGGCGCATAGGTTTGTCTATCGCCCAGTACTTC. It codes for CSVVRGRIGLSIAQYF.

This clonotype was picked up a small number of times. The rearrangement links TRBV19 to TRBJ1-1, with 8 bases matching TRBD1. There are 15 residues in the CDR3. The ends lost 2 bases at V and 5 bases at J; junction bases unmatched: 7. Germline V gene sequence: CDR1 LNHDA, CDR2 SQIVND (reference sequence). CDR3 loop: CASSISGQGWTEAFF. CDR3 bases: TGTGCCAGTAGTATATCCGGACAGGGCTGGACTGAAGCTTTCTTT.